These 30 T cell receptor beta chains were sequenced from one sample in a study of cytomegalovirus exposure and HLA in healthy donors. 60 Vbeta and 13 Jbeta primers were used in PCR. Libraries were prepared by immunoSEQ multiplex PCR; TCRdb keeps only in-frame clonotypes and omits some of them. The sample consists of roughly 180,000 clones, 84% of them appearing once. The sequencing sample was made of PBMCs. The source of these receptors is a girl aged 10 to 17 in good health and CMV-seropositive.

This clone showed up just once. The CDR3 nucleotides read TGCAGCGTTGAAGGGACAGGGGCCGCTAACTATGGCTACACCTTC. Translation: CSVEGTGAANYGYTF. V usage is TRBV29-1 and J usage is TRBJ1-2, with 9 nucleotides matching TRBD1. V gave up 1 base and J gave up 0 bases; unmatched junction bases: 3. Germline V CDR1 and CDR2: SQVTM, ANQGSEA. The CDR3 extends over 15 amino acids.

The J gene is TRBJ1-1, the V gene TRBV30; TRBD1 aligns across 9 bases. V gave up 2 bases and J gave up 5 bases; unmatched junction bases: 3. CDR3 length equals 13 residues. The germline gives CDR1 GTSNPN, CDR2 SVGIG (reference sequence). CDR3 DNA sequence: TGTGCCTGGAGTAGAGACAGGGGGACTGAAGCTTTCTTT. Its translation: CAWSRDRGTEAFF.

The rearrangement joins TRBV4-1 to TRBJ2-7; 7 positions match TRBD1. CDR3 length: 13 residues. J gave up 2 bases and V 4 bases, and 2 bases lay outside the gene matches. Germline CDR1 and CDR2: MGHRA and YSYEKL. The CDR3 DNA reads as TGCGCCAGCAGCCCGGGACAGCCCTACGAGCAGTACTTC. Amino acid sequence: CASSPGQPYEQYF.

This clone was seen just once. The chain is built from TRBV6-5 and TRBJ2-7, with 8 bases aligning to TRBD1. The CDR3 totals 15 residues. Germline trimming cut 6 bases from V and 7 bases from J; bases unmatched to any gene: 14. From germline, CDR1 is MNHEY and CDR2 SVGAGI. In DNA, the CDR3 is TGTGCCAGCAGGGCACCGGGACAGGCCCTTGGGGAGCAGTACTTC. It codes for CASRAPGQALGEQYF.

The chain is built from TRBV30 and TRBJ1-1; 10 bases match TRBD1. V lost 4 bases, J lost 5 bases, and 10 bases stayed unmatched. CDR1 is GTSNPN and CDR2 is SVGIG in the germline V gene (reference sequence). This CDR3 has 15 amino acids. CDR3 sequence (DNA): TGTGCCTGGAACCCAGGGGACAGGGGACGGACTGAAGCTTTCTTT. Translation: CAWNPGDRGRTEAFF.

The DNA for the CDR3 is TGTGCCAGCAGCGCGGACAGGGACTATGCTGGCTACACCTTC. Translation gives CASSADRDYAGYTF. The chain combines TRBV9 with TRBJ1-2; TRBD1 matches 8 bases. CDR3 length: 14 amino acids. Germline lookup yields CDR1 SGDLS and CDR2 YYNGEE. Trimming removed 3 bases from V and 7 bases from J; junction bases left unmatched: 8. Filled out from reference TRBV9 and TRBJ1-2, the complete variable domain reads DSGVTQTPKHLITATGQRVTLRCSPRSGDLSVYWYQQSLDQGLQFLIQYYNGEERAKGNILERFSAQQFPDLHSELNLSSLELGDSALYFCASSADRDYAGYTFGSGTRLTVV.

The V and J genes are TRBV6-1 and TRBJ1-2, with 9 bases matching TRBD1. In germline, CDR1 is MNHNS, CDR2 SASEGT. This CDR3 has 14 amino acids. With 5 bases clipped from V and 8 bases from J, the junction kept 9 bases outside the gene matches. CDR3 amino acids: CASSNRDRVGGYTF. The CDR3 DNA follows: TGTGCCAGCAGTAATCGGGACAGGGTAGGAGGCTACACCTTC.

The chain employs TRBV14 and TRBJ1-2; 7 nucleotides line up with TRBD1. The length of the CDR3 is 12 residues. J lost 12 bases, V lost 0 bases, and 4 bases had no gene match. Germline V gene data show CDR1 as SGHDN and CDR2 as FVKESK. CDR3 DNA: TGTGCCAGCAGCCAAGAAGAAGGGGGCAACACCTTC. It yields the protein CASSQEEGGNTF.

The chain employs TRBV7-9 and TRBJ1-3, with D unclear. Per the germline V gene, CDR1 is SEHNR and CDR2 is FQNEAQ (reference sequence). The CDR3 is 15 residues long. Trimming cost V 5 bases and J 3 bases, with 14 bases left between them. For the CDR3, the DNA is TGTGCCAGCAGCACCTTCAGTGTCAGTGGAAACACCATATATTTT. Its translation is CASSTFSVSGNTIYF.

The chain joins TRBV27 to TRBJ2-5, with D perhaps matching TRBD2 (6 bases). This CDR3 has 14 residues. Germline V CDR1 and CDR2: MNHEY, SMNVEV (reference sequence). V dropped 1 base and J dropped 5 bases, with 11 bases sitting between them. CDR3 sequence reads: CASSLWGETETQYF. DNA of the CDR3: TGTGCCAGCAGTTTATGGGGGGAAACCGAGACCCAGTACTTC.

The V gene is TRBV27, the J gene TRBJ2-7; TRBD2 is a possible D gene (5 bases). The CDR3 extends over 14 amino acids. Germline V CDR1 and CDR2: MNHEY, SMNVEV (reference sequence). V lost 5 bases and J lost 5, with 16 bases in between. CDR3 amino acids: CASSPGTSLNEQYF. For the CDR3, the DNA is TGTGCCAGCAGTCCGGGAACTAGTCTCAACGAGCAGTACTTC.

In this sample, this clone turned up a few times. The chain combines TRBV19 with TRBJ1-2; a weak D match, TRBD1 (5 bases). V gave up 5 bases and J gave up 0 bases, with 10 bases separating them. The germline CDR1 and CDR2 sequences are LNHDA and SQIVND (reference sequence). The CDR3 is made up of 14 amino acids. The chain's CDR3 is CASSRRAPNYGYTF. DNA of the CDR3: TGTGCCAGTAGTCGCAGGGCCCCTAACTATGGCTACACCTTC.

This clone has only a few counts. The rearrangement links TRBV5-1 to TRBJ1-3, with D maybe TRBD1 (5 bases). Germline V gene lookup returns CDR1 SGHRS and CDR2 YFSETQ. The V gene lost 4 bases and the J gene lost 2 bases, with 13 bases spanning the gap. This CDR3 spans 15 amino acids. As DNA, the CDR3 is TGCGCCAGCAGCCCTATAGCAGGGACTGGAAACACCATATATTTT. Its translation is CASSPIAGTGNTIYF.

The rearrangement links TRBV18 to TRBJ1-4, with 7 bases that match TRBD1. The ends lost 2 bases at V and 3 bases at J; junction bases unmatched: 0. This CDR3 is 14 amino acids long. Looked up from germline, CDR1 is KGHSH and CDR2 is LQKENI. This CDR3 is CASSPGTANEKLFF. The CDR3 DNA is TGTGCCAGCTCACCAGGGACAGCTAATGAAAAACTGTTTTTT.

CDR3 loop: CAISEFPQGLNTEAFF. In DNA, the CDR3 is TGTGCCATCAGTGAGTTCCCCCAGGGCCTGAACACTGAAGCTTTCTTT. This chain uses TRBV10-3 with TRBJ1-1; tentative D call: TRBD1 (5 bases). V shed 1 base and J shed 0 bases, with 12 bases lying between them. CDR1 ENHRY and CDR2 SYGVKD come from the germline V gene. The CDR3 has 16 residues.

The chain is built from TRBV6-1 and TRBJ1-4, with a possible D match to TRBD1 (6 bases). The germline gives CDR1 MNHNS, CDR2 SASEGT. V lost 4 bases and J lost 8, with 14 bases in between. This CDR3 has 14 residues. In DNA form, the CDR3 reads TGTGCCAGCAGTGTGCTGGGGGCAGGGGAAAAACTGTTTTTT. It encodes CASSVLGAGEKLFF.

In its sample, this clone was seen a few times. The chain combines TRBV12-5 with TRBJ1-1; D gene ambiguous. In germline, CDR1 is LGHNT, CDR2 FRNRAP. Trimming left V 1 base short and J 0 bases short, with 9 bases between. This CDR3 comprises 15 residues. The CDR3 loop reads CASGLARRLNTEAFF. CDR3 in DNA: TGTGCTAGTGGTTTGGCACGGAGATTGAACACTGAAGCTTTCTTT.

For the CDR3, the DNA is TGTGCCAGCAGCTTAGGCACAGTCTCCCCCGGGGAGCTGTTTTTT. It specifies CASSLGTVSPGELFF. The chain employs TRBV11-2 and TRBJ2-2; D is ambiguous. This CDR3 is built from 15 residues. Germline V gene data show CDR1 as SGHAT and CDR2 as FQNNGV. Trimming took off 1 base at V and 6 bases at J, with 12 bases between the two ends.

The genes are TRBV19 and TRBJ1-2; a weak D match, TRBD1 (5 bases). The CDR3 length is 14 residues. The V gene's germline CDR1 is LNHDA and CDR2 SQIVND (reference sequence). With 7 bases removed from V and 3 bases from J, the gap between germline ends came to 15 bases. The CDR3 DNA sequence: TGTGCCAGTACCTCGACAGCCTTCGACTATGGCTACACCTTC. It specifies CASTSTAFDYGYTF.

The chain uses TRBV18 and TRBJ1-5; the D gene is possibly TRBD1 (5 bases). The V end lost 2 bases, the J end lost 2 bases, and 10 bases lay between the germline ends. The CDR3 is 15 amino acids. CDR1 is KGHSH and CDR2 is LQKENI in the germline V gene. The DNA for the CDR3 is TGTGCCAGCTCACCAACCGGGGGGGGCAATCAGCCCCAGCATTTT. It specifies CASSPTGGGNQPQHF.

The chain combines TRBV5-1 with TRBJ1-1; TRBD1 is a possible D gene (6 bases). In germline, CDR1 is SGHRS, CDR2 YFSETQ. This CDR3 has 15 amino acids. Trimming shortened V by 1 base and J by 4 bases, and 14 bases separated the two germline ends. The CDR3 DNA sequence: TGCGCCAGCAGCTTGAGGGGGGGGACCGCCACTGAAGCTTTCTTT. It yields the protein CASSLRGGTATEAFF.

The chain has TRBV9 and TRBJ1-1; a possible D gene is TRBD1 (5 bases). V lost 4 bases and J 6 bases, leaving 16 bases between the germline ends. Germline lookup yields CDR1 SGDLS and CDR2 YYNGEE. This CDR3 comprises 14 residues. CDR3 coding DNA: TGTGCCAGCAGCAGGGCGGGGGTAAGGGCTGAAGCTTTCTTT. Translating it yields CASSRAGVRAEAFF.

This rearrangement joins TRBV27 to TRBJ1-2, with no clear D. The V end was cut by 3 bases, the J end by 1 base, with 6 bases between. This CDR3 spans 13 amino acids. Per the germline V gene, CDR1 is MNHEY and CDR2 is SMNVEV (reference sequence). The CDR3 protein is CASSFYYNYGYTF. CDR3 DNA sequence: TGTGCCAGCAGTTTTTACTATAACTATGGCTACACCTTC.

On this clone: A junction boundary mismatches the germline segment, possibly from a read error. J is TRBJ1-1 and V is TRBV19, with no clear D. This CDR3 is 14 amino acids long. Per germline, CDR1 LNHDA and CDR2 SQIVND (reference sequence). The CDR3 loop is CASSMGRMNTEASF. CDR3 coding DNA: TGTGCCAGTAGTATGGGGAGGATGAACACTGAAGCTTCCTTT.

Only one count was recorded for this clone. The V call is TRBV6-5, the J call TRBJ1-5; unclear D gene. The germline gives CDR1 MNHEY, CDR2 SVGAGI. This CDR3 comprises 14 residues. Between the trimmed V and J ends, which lost 7 bases and 2 bases, there was a span of 12 bases. The CDR3 is CASKRGGGNQPQHF. CDR3 in DNA: TGTGCCAGCAAGCGGGGAGGAGGCAATCAGCCCCAGCATTTT.

The genes are TRBV7-8 and TRBJ1-4; D might be TRBD1 (6 bases). CDR3 length: 17 residues. Germline CDR1 reads SGHVS; CDR2 reads FQNEAQ. Trimming left V 1 base short and J 6 bases short, with 18 bases between. DNA of the CDR3: TGTGCCAGCAGCTTAGTGAGGCAGGGGCCCCCTTATGAAAAACTGTTTTTT. The encoded protein is CASSLVRQGPPYEKLFF.

The CDR3 region is CASSGRDRTYGYTF. In DNA form, the CDR3 reads TGTGCCAGCAGCGGCCGGGACAGGACTTATGGCTACACCTTC. The V call is TRBV7-9, the J call TRBJ1-2, with 8 bases fitting TRBD1. The CDR3 sequence is 14 residues long. CDR1 is SEHNR and CDR2 is FQNEAQ in the germline V gene (reference sequence). The junction had 7 bases not matched to a gene; V was cut back by 5 bases and J by 5 bases.

Concerning this clone: The same CDR3 can be traced to other DNA sequences in this sample. This sequence joins TRBV9 and TRBJ2-2; possibly TRBD2 for D (5 bases). The CDR3 sequence is 14 residues long. Trimming took 2 bases from V and 0 from J, leaving 5 bases between them. The germline CDR1 and CDR2 sequences are SGDLS and YYNGEE. The CDR3 DNA sequence: TGTGCCAGCAGCGTCGGGACGAACACCGGGGAGCTGTTTTTT. It codes for CASSVGTNTGELFF.

The gene calls are TRBV6-6 and TRBJ2-5; 8 positions match TRBD1. The J call may be wrong; the DNA end is better matched by TRBJ2-7. CDR3 length: 14 amino acids. The V gene's germline CDR1 is MNHNY and CDR2 SVGAGI (reference sequence). The CDR3 region has the DNA TGTGCCAGCAGTTCTAGGACAGGGATCCACGAGCAGTACTTC. Translating gives CASSSRTGIHEQYF.

There are many counts of this clone. The chain combines TRBV7-3 with TRBJ1-5; D is unclear. Per germline, CDR1 SGHTA and CDR2 FQGTGA. V was trimmed by 0 bases and J by 0 bases, leaving 12 bases between them. The CDR3 sequence is 17 residues long. The CDR3 sequence: CASSLTFAQYSNQPQHF. CDR3 nucleotides: TGTGCCAGCAGCTTAACGTTCGCTCAGTATAGCAATCAGCCCCAGCATTTT.